Here is one TCR beta chain with its context. Its recognized antigen is unknown. It has no much larger one-base neighbor in the sample; base qualities were not kept. This sample is part of a study of T cell changes during pregnancy in multiple sclerosis (dated by TCRdb to between 2019 and 2020). Broadly, across the study: In women with multiple sclerosis, the researchers looked at how the T cell repertoire shifted as pregnancy progressed.

The germline V gene (reference sequence) yields MNHNY for CDR1 and SVGAGI for CDR2. From cysteine to phenylalanine, the CDR3 is 14 amino acids long. Only the CDR3 region is kept as DNA, spanning 42 bases read in frame from base 1. V lost 8 bases and J lost 2 bases; the stretch between them is 12 bases long. Receptor libraries were prepared by the immunoSEQ multiplex PCR assay. TCRdb carries this immuneACCESS record with in-frame sequences only. Its versions omit some clonotypes, under half of them owing to an unresolved V gene in the studies checked, with the rest unexplained. Counted in this sample were roughly 59,000 clones; about 90% of them appeared once. The ten most abundant clones make up roughly 1.4% of the sample.

This sample comprised peripheral blood, obtained in the third trimester of pregnancy. Recombination joined TRBV6-6 with TRBJ1-4; TRBD1 might be the D gene, on 5 matching bases. This TCR came from a female donor in good health, enrolled as a control in a pregnancy study. CDR3 region: CASLREGTNEKLFF. The bases are TGTGCCAGCCTCAGGGAGGGGACTAATGAAAAACTGTTTTTT.